The 2 T cell receptor beta chains reported below all come from one sample, sequenced in a study of control samples from healthy donors and cancer patients. Method: immunoSEQ multiplex PCR; TCRdb's copy keeps in-frame clones and lacks some. There are approximately 230,000 clones in the sample; roughly four fifths occur only once, and roughly 15% lies in the top ten. Sequenced: PBMCs. These receptors were collected from a woman between 55 and 75 years old with lung cancer.

In this sample, this clone turned up once. This sequence joins TRBV11-2 and TRBJ1-6; D is perhaps TRBD1 (6 bases). V dropped 1 base and J dropped 7 bases, with 11 bases sitting between them. This CDR3 is built from 15 residues. In germline, CDR1 is SGHAT, CDR2 FQNNGV. CDR3 sequence: CASSLVGGANSPLHF. For the CDR3, the DNA is TGTGCCAGCAGCTTAGTGGGGGGGGCGAATTCACCCCTCCACTTT.

The genes are TRBV28 and TRBJ2-2; D is uncertain. Trimming took off 6 bases at V and 2 bases at J, with 7 bases between the two ends. Looked up from germline, CDR1 is MDHEN and CDR2 is SYDVKM. This CDR3 region has 13 residues. CDR3 protein: CASRSRNTGELFF. In nucleotides, the CDR3 is TGTGCCAGCAGGAGCAGAAACACCGGGGAGCTGTTTTTT.